This T cell receptor (beta chain) was recorded in a study of T-cell reconstitution after alpha-beta-depleted transplantation in children. Study-wide findings and caveats: The study traced high day-60 TCRbeta diversity in some patients to surviving recipient T cells and thymic progenitors. The main origin of T-cell counts and diversity one year after transplant was newly produced T cells.

Unique molecular identifiers were built into the TCRbeta library. Each CDR3 protein is one row after TCRdb ran MiXCR on the PCR reads. Of fewer than 700,000 distinct CDR3 sequences in the sample, approximately 13% are singletons; the top ten hold around 2.2%. There are many counts of this clonotype. Its antigen is unknown. The germline V gene encodes CDR1 MGHDK and CDR2 SYGVNS. V lost 7 bases to trimming and J lost 0 bases, with 17 bases between them. This CDR3 is 16 amino acids long. The sample in question was PBMCs, mostly from graft donor cells, obtained 360 days after TCRalphabeta/CD19-depleted stem cell transplant. This chain connects TRBV25-1 to TRBJ2-3; D remains unclear. This TCR was sampled from a male patient younger than 18 who had a stem cell transplant for acute myeloid leukemia, so the T cells may come from the graft donor. Here the CDR3 reads CASTHALGFSTDTQYF. Here the CDR3 DNA reads TGTGCCAGCACCCACGCGCTAGGGTTCAGCACAGATACGCAGTATTTT.